Included here is one T cell receptor (beta chain) sequence, with context. Its antigen has not been determined. No much larger clone exists at a distance of one base, and base qualities are not known. The library was obtained by the immunoSEQ multiplex PCR assay. For the multiplex PCR, a mixture combining 60 forward primers for TCR Vbeta segments and 13 reverse primers for TCR Jbeta segments was used. Amplification of the CDR3 region of rearranged TCR beta genes was performed with a multiplex PCR assay on genomic DNA. The amplified TCR beta libraries were sequenced on the Illumina HiSeq System as 87-base-pair reads. On the study's bioinformatics: Across the 600 to 700 repertoires, a later analysis counted 75 million to 90 million unique TCR beta chains, roughly 11 million of which were shared by at least two donors. Raw reads were error-corrected and collapsed into unique sequences with a nearest-neighbor algorithm that merged closely related sequences to remove PCR and sequencing errors. V, D and J gene segments were assigned by aligning CDR3 sequences to IMGT reference sequences. For a sequence to be retained, a match of at least six nucleotides to both a V gene segment and a J gene segment was required. A rearrangement was called productive if the CDR3 had no stop codons and remained in frame with V and J, and every other rearrangement was called non-productive. Following IMGT convention, CDR3 was defined as the stretch from the second conserved V-encoded cysteine to the conserved J-encoded phenylalanine. In an earlier analysis of around 540 of the donors, sequences lacking an unambiguous match to a single V gene segment were excluded. An earlier analysis of fewer than 650 of the donors classified V segments as functional when productive rearrangements were above 56.7% and as segregating when the standard deviation between donors was above 5%. A statistical classification framework was built to diagnose cytomegalovirus status from the catalog of TCR beta chain sequences. In a later analysis, TCR nucleotide sequences were compared against IMGT/GENE-DB human TR gene sequences so that V and J genes could be assigned. Using the TCRdist pipeline, a later analysis assigned CDR3 sequences along with most-parsimonious VDJ recombination scenarios. In a later analysis, each TCR beta chain was defined by its CDR3 amino acid sequence together with its V-gene family, and reads lacking a unique V-gene family were excluded. To address suspected cross-contamination and a sequencing artifact, a later analysis removed roughly 640 highly shared, low-generation-probability nucleotide sequences. In a later analysis, a clonal expansion index was calculated for each public chain from normalized within-repertoire ranks of inferred template counts. In a later analysis, generation probabilities were computed with a VDJ recombination model fitted to out-of-frame rearrangements, and the resulting probabilities were checked against IGoR. A later analysis scored TCR-TCR, TCR-HLA and TCR-CMV co-occurrence with hypergeometric tests, applying a repertoire-size bias correction to TCR pairs. In a later analysis, false discovery rates were estimated by permuting HLA or CMV assignments 20 times. In a later analysis, co-occurring TCRs were grouped using DBSCAN, with TCRdist sequence similarity added in when clustering inside HLA-allele-positive subsets. Co-occurrence clustering excluded repertoires with fewer than 30,000 or more than 120,000 public chains, plus five with anomalous nucleotide sharing. TCRdb's version of the immuneACCESS table is confined to in-frame rearrangements and falls short of the full clone set. An unresolved V gene accounts for under half of the shortfall where checked; the remainder is of unknown origin. V and J calls plus clone size are reproduced from that table; the DNA served to infer D and trimming. This sample comprises 100,000 to 150,000 clones, about 70% of them detected only once. Around 14% of the sample lies in the top ten.

The cohort comprised some 730 healthy bone marrow donors. At the time of sampling, every cohort member was nominally healthy, though immune exposures that went unrecorded were likely present. The donor was CMV seropositive and belonged to the group of a few hundred seropositive cohort members. A peripheral blood sample was provided by each donor, and peripheral blood mononuclear cells were used for TCR beta sequencing. Genomic DNA extraction from the blood cell samples was performed with the Qiagen DNeasy Blood Extraction Kit. This sample is part of a study of cytomegalovirus exposure and HLA in healthy donors (dated by TCRdb to about 2017). Turning to the overall study: An earlier analysis of approximately 590 of the donors reported 250 to 300 Gb of sequence data and 117 million unique TCR beta sequences from 150 million to 200 million T cells. Roughly 290 gigabases of sequencing data and around 80 million unique TCR sequences made up an early release that covered 500 to 650 HLA-typed donors. Of the 350 to 450 genotyped donors, 81% fell in the genetic ancestry cluster associated with self-reported Caucasian donors. The study aimed to test whether signatures of past pathogen exposure could be identified by cataloging public T cell receptors. The study used immunosequencing to profile the T cell repertoires of approximately 650 subjects and linked those repertoires to cytomegalovirus serostatus. In addition to the first cohort of 666 subjects, a separate validation cohort of approximately 110 different subjects was used. High-throughput TCR immunosequencing, statistical association of individual TCRs with disease status, and machine learning were combined to predict cytomegalovirus infection status. In a later analysis, previously published TCR beta repertoires from 500 to 750 donors were re-analyzed and high-resolution HLA genotyping was added so that TCR occurrence patterns could be studied. The later analysis used no new phenotypic data to find candidate immune exposures, relying instead on TCR beta sequences and their occurrence across donors. To decide whether each TCR beta V gene segment behaved as functional or pseudogenic, an earlier analysis of approximately 620 of the donors relied on high-throughput TCR beta sequencing. Donor age, sex, ethnicity and CMV serostatus were compiled together with the repertoire data. Genome-wide SNP genotypes for about 60% of the 666 donors were used in a later genetic analysis, which treated that subset as a discovery cohort. All discovery cohort repertoires had been generated on a single sequencing platform. Class I and class II HLA loci were covered by the typing at four-digit resolution. The number of donors typed differed by locus, with roughly 620-630 for A, B, C, DRB1 and DQB1, more than 500 for DQA1, 606 for DPA1, and under 490 for DPB1. Several DR-DQ haplotypes were treated as single units for association and clustering because of strong linkage in the cohort. Among about 400 genotyped donors of the cohort, an average of about 220,000 unique TCR beta nucleotide sequences was sequenced per donor, of which roughly 17% were non-productive. Overall study outcomes, separate from this receptor: A cluster of highly shared sequence variants was judged likely to be a technical artifact of the sequencing pipeline. Sequencing depth was assumed to be roughly uniform across donors in the presence/absence analyses, though that assumption may not hold. Strong co-occurrence of HLA alleles, especially DR and DQ, made assigning TCR associations to individual alleles difficult. A further reported finding was that TCR beta sequences accurately predicted the HLA-A and HLA-B alleles for most subjects in the first cohort. HLA typing was unavailable for some donors at each locus, so association tests used only the typed subset. It was suggested by the authors that the approach could potentially be generalized to other disease states and immunological phenotypes. V-gene and J-gene trimming of TCR beta chains was associated with a missense DCLRE1C variant in a later genetic analysis, and the association was replicated in an independent cohort. A later analysis found that most CMV-associated TCR beta chains appeared HLA-restricted, with HLA associations seemingly driven largely by CMV exposure. In a later analysis, TCR association rates were found to vary across HLA loci, with the most associated TCRs seen for DRB1 alleles and the fewest for HLA-C alleles. Over 15 rarely observed V segments, including chromosome 9 orphons, were excluded from the earlier analysis of some 590 of the donors because counts were too low. In an earlier analysis of roughly 500 of the donors, most TCR beta V segments appeared in productive rearrangements about 87% or about 30% of the time, broadly matching IMGT annotations. Several of the top co-occurrence clusters appeared to be linked to parvovirus B19, influenza, CMV and Epstein-Barr virus, according to a later analysis. A total of 164 TCR beta chains were listed by the study as associated with cytomegalovirus. A few of the identified cytomegalovirus-associated TCR beta chains were confirmed in vitro to be specific for cytomegalovirus antigens. For the cohort, immune exposure information was limited to CMV serostatus. Compared with equally common non-associated chains, HLA-associated TCR beta chains in a later analysis were more clonally expanded and had lower generation probabilities. In both the original and validation cohorts, the classifier was reported to diagnose cytomegalovirus status with high specificity and sensitivity. This cohort had only TCR beta chains sequenced, and the lack of alpha or paired-chain data limited which features could be detected. Because the 87-base-pair reads could not distinguish some IMGT-functional V segments, including TRBV6-2 and TRBV6-3, those segments were excluded. In a later analysis, 15,000 to 20,000 TCR beta sequences were associated with specific HLA alleles at a false discovery rate of 0.05. Linkage disequilibrium might explain the correlated functional status among segregating V segments, but an unknown experimental factor could not be excluded. Most TCR sequences were observed very rarely across donors, whereas some public TCRs were present in many individuals. Compared with the 666-donor mean, donors in an Asian-associated ancestry cluster had fewer N-insertions in productive TCRs, according to a later genetic analysis.

The CDR3 runs 15 amino acids, cysteine and phenylalanine included. Only CDR3 DNA remains: 45 bases, in frame from the first base. V is cut back by 4 bases and J by 1 base, with 5 bases in the junction unmatched. The germline V gene specifies SGHRS as CDR1 and YFSETQ as CDR2. The chain links TRBV5-1 with TRBJ1-5, with 7 central nucleotides matching TRBD1. This sequence originates from a woman aged 55-70 years in good health and CMV-seropositive. The sequenced sample was PBMCs. The CDR3 region has the sequence CASSEGAASNQPQHF. The DNA sequence is TGCGCCAGCAGCGAGGGGGCAGCGAGCAATCAGCCCCAGCATTTT.